The clone carrying this TCR beta chain was seen a handful of times. Using immunoSEQ multiplex PCR, the repertoire was profiled, and TCRdb retains in-frame clones only, with some absent. The table lists 85,000 to 95,000 clones, around 94% of them singletons. V lost 4 bases, J lost 2 bases, and 10 bases lay in between. Germline V CDR1 and CDR2: SQVTM, ANQGSEA. The CDR3 is 13 residues long. This sample was taken from a study of siplizumab effects on memory and regulatory T cells. This chain links TRBV29-1 with TRBJ2-3; D not certain. The sample consisted of non-Treg CD4+ T cells sorted from blood. This receptor was identified in a human donor in good health. CDR3 sequence reads: CSVGSRFTDTQYF. The CDR3 DNA reads TGCAGCGTTGGGAGCCGTTTCACAGATACGCAGTATTTT.